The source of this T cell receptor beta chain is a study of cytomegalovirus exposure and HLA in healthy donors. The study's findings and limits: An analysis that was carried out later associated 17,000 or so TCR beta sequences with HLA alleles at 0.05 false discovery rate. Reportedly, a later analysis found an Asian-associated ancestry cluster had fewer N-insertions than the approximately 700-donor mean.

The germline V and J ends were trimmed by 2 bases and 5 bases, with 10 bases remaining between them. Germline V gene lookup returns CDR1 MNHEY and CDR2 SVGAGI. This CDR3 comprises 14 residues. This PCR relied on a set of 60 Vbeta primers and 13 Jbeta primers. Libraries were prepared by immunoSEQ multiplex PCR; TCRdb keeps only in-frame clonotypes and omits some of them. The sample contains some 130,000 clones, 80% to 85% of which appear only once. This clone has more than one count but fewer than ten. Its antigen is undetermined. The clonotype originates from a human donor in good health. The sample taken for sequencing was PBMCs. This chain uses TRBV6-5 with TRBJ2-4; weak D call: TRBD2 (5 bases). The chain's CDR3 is CASSYKGVENIQYF. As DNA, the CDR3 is TGTGCCAGCAGTTACAAGGGAGTGGAAAACATTCAGTACTTC.